This T cell receptor beta chain appears in the sequencing data of a study of T cell responses to AZD1222 COVID-19 vaccine. V was pared by 6 bases and J by 11 bases, with 20 bases between. CDR3 length equals 14 residues. Per germline, CDR1 MNHEY and CDR2 SVGEGT. This clone was counted once. The antigen remains undetermined. Study-wide results and caveats: Mostly white British, mostly female donors; authors suggested clonal diversity may be underestimated.

Profiled with immunoSEQ multiplex PCR; TCRdb holds only in-frame clones, not every one. The sample consists of 170,000 or so clones, over 75% of them appearing once. The receptor's source is an adult in good health. The specimen comprised peripheral blood, sampled on day 0 of AZD1222 vaccination. The chain recombines TRBV6-2 or TRBV6-3 with TRBJ1-5; D is unresolved. CDR3: CASSLAGSRRAQHF. The CDR3 coding sequence is TGTGCCAGCAGCCTCGCGGGGTCTAGACGGGCCCAGCATTTT.